One sample yielded the 30 T cell receptor beta chains listed below, sequenced in a study of early T cells in non-severe SARS-CoV-2 infection. One entry per CDR3 protein, called by TCRdb with MiXCR from the 5' RACE reads. Here the sample spans about 34,000 distinct CDR3 sequences, around 6% being singletons. Sequenced material: whole blood. These receptor sequences come from an adult who was a healthcare worker with PCR-confirmed SARS-CoV-2 infection or an uninfected control (not recorded which).

Ten or more counts support this clonotype. This chain joins TRBV27 and TRBJ2-7; D remains unclear. CDR3 length: 12 residues. From germline, CDR1 is MNHEY and CDR2 SMNVEV (reference sequence). V was shortened by 5 bases and J by 6 bases, with 11 bases between the two germline ends. CDR3 bases: TGTGCCAGCAGTCCCCCCGCAGGCGAGCAGTACTTC. Its protein product is CASSPPAGEQYF.

V usage is TRBV5-1 and J usage is TRBJ1-1, with 7 bases identical to TRBD1. The germline V gene encodes CDR1 SGHRS and CDR2 YFSETQ. This CDR3 spans 15 amino acids. J was trimmed by 4 bases and V by 0 bases; bases with no gene match: 6. The CDR3 bases are TGCGCCAGCAGCTTGGAACTAGGGGGCGGCACTGAAGCTTTCTTT. This encodes CASSLELGGGTEAFF.

This clonotype was seen a few times. The chain combines TRBV7-6 with TRBJ2-1; 9 nucleotides align to TRBD2. CDR1 SGHVS and CDR2 FNYEAQ come from the germline V gene. CDR3 size: 16 residues. Unmatched junction bases numbered 10, after V lost 5 bases and J lost 5 bases. CDR3 sequence reads: CASSRSSGGFNNEQFF. CDR3 sequence (DNA): TGTGCCAGCAGCCGTTCCAGCGGGGGGTTCAACAATGAGCAGTTCTTC.

This clonotype was found many times. V gene TRBV5-4 combines with J gene TRBJ1-6; 8 bases map to TRBD1. The CDR3 extends over 15 amino acids. Trimming took 4 bases from V and 7 from J; bases not matched to a gene: 7. The V gene's germline CDR1 is SGHNT and CDR2 YYREEE (reference sequence). The CDR3 bases are TGTGCCAGCAGCCAGCAACAGGGGGAGAATTCACCCCTCCACTTT. Amino acid sequence: CASSQQQGENSPLHF. Together with reference TRBV5-4 and TRBJ1-6, the CDR3 gives the full variable domain: ETGVTQSPTHLIKTRGQQVTLRCSSQSGHNTVSWYQQALGQGPQFIFQYYREEENGRGNFPPRFSGLQFPNYSSELNVNALELDDSALYLCASSQQQGENSPLHFGNGTRLTVT.

This chain uses TRBV7-2 with TRBJ1-6; 7 positions agree with TRBD1. The CDR3 length is 15 residues. Germline V gives CDR1 SGHTA, CDR2 FQGNSA. V shed 1 base and J 7 bases; nucleotides not matched to a gene: 4. CDR3 residues: CASSLGGTDNSPLHF. CDR3 coding DNA: TGTGCCAGCAGCTTAGGAGGGACAGACAATTCACCCCTCCACTTT.

This clonotype was seen at least ten times. The chain carries TRBV9 and TRBJ1-5; D call uncertain. CDR3 length: 13 amino acids. CDR1 and CDR2 from the germline V gene are SGDLS and YYNGEE. V lost 3 bases and J 0 bases, leaving 4 bases between the germline ends. CDR3: CASSDHSNQPQHF. In nucleotides, the CDR3 is TGTGCCAGCAGCGACCATAGCAATCAGCCCCAGCATTTT.

At least ten counts were recorded for this clonotype. The rearrangement joins TRBV14 to TRBJ2-1, with 10 bases lining up with TRBD1. The CDR3 totals 15 residues. CDR1 and CDR2 (germline): SGHDN, FVKESK. With V trimmed by 3 bases and J by 2 bases, 1 base remained unmatched. The CDR3: CASSHDRGPYNEQFF. The CDR3 nucleotides are TGTGCCAGCAGCCATGACAGGGGGCCCTACAATGAGCAGTTCTTC.

This clonotype was seen at least ten times. The chain joins TRBV30 to TRBJ1-2; 7 nucleotides line up with TRBD1. The CDR3 is made up of 14 amino acids. The germline gives CDR1 GTSNPN, CDR2 SVGIG (reference sequence). With V trimmed by 1 base and J by 6 bases, 8 bases remained unmatched. The CDR3 loop is CAWSALTGNDGYTF. CDR3 DNA sequence: TGTGCCTGGAGTGCTTTGACAGGGAATGATGGCTACACCTTC.

This clonotype has only a few counts. The chain links TRBV6-5 to TRBJ2-7; TRBD1 matches at 8 bases. Germline V gene lookup returns CDR1 MNHEY and CDR2 SVGAGI. This CDR3 contains 15 residues. The ends lost 4 bases at V and 2 bases at J; junction bases unmatched: 7. The CDR3: CASSLKTGATYEQYF. The CDR3 DNA follows: TGTGCCAGCAGTTTAAAGACAGGGGCAACCTACGAGCAGTACTTC.

The chain joins TRBV5-1 to TRBJ2-2; 11 nucleotides align to TRBD2. In germline, CDR1 is SGHRS, CDR2 YFSETQ. J lost 6 bases, V lost 0 bases, and 4 bases had no gene match. The CDR3 sequence is 16 residues long. Here the CDR3 reads CASSLGLAGTSGELFF. In DNA form, the CDR3 reads TGCGCCAGCAGCTTGGGACTAGCGGGGACCTCCGGGGAGCTGTTTTTT.

The V gene is TRBV28, the J gene TRBJ1-5; 10 bases agree with TRBD1. This CDR3 comprises 15 residues. The germline gives CDR1 MDHEN, CDR2 SYDVKM. J gave up 2 bases and V 6 bases, and 4 bases lay outside the gene matches. CDR3 region: CASRMTGGGNQPQHF. The CDR3 DNA sequence: TGTGCCAGCAGGATGACAGGGGGCGGCAATCAGCCCCAGCATTTT.

This chain connects TRBV7-8 to TRBJ1-1; TRBD1 matches 7 bases. Trimming cost V 7 bases and J 0 bases; bases outside gene matches: 5. The CDR3 extends over 14 amino acids. Looked up from germline, CDR1 is SGHVS and CDR2 is FQNEAQ. In nucleotides, the CDR3 is TGTGCCAGCAATCACAGGGGAATGAACACTGAAGCTTTCTTT. This codes for CASNHRGMNTEAFF.

This clonotype has more than one count but fewer than ten. V is TRBV12-3 or TRBV12-4 and J is TRBJ1-2; maybe TRBD1 (5 bases). This CDR3 region has 13 residues. Trimming removed 3 bases from V and 3 bases from J, with 8 bases in between. CDR3 sequence: CASSFQGDYGYTF. CDR3 sequence (DNA): TGTGCCAGCAGTTTTCAGGGTGACTATGGCTACACCTTC.

This clonotype was recorded at least ten times. The V and J genes are TRBV14 and TRBJ2-1, with 8 bases lining up with TRBD2. V lost 3 bases, J lost 8 bases, and 12 bases stayed unmatched. Germline loops: CDR1 SGHDN, CDR2 FVKESK. The CDR3 consists of 16 residues. CDR3 DNA: TGTGCCAGCAGCCATTTTGAAGCGGGGGCAGCGCATGAGCAGTTCTTC. Translation: CASSHFEAGAAHEQFF. Full variable domain (remainder filled in from reference TRBV14 and TRBJ2-1): EAGVTQFPSHSVIEKGQTVTLRCDPISGHDNLYWYRRVMGKEIKFLLHFVKESKQDESGMPNNRFLAERTGGTYSTLKVQPAELEDSGVYFCASSHFEAGAAHEQFFGPGTRLTVL.

There are many counts of this clonotype. The V and J genes are TRBV10-1 and TRBJ2-7, with a weak D call TRBD2 (6 bases). V lost 3 bases and J 5 bases, leaving 14 bases between the germline ends. Germline-derived CDR1 and CDR2 are WNHNN and SYGVQD (reference sequence). This CDR3 comprises 14 residues. The CDR3 here is CASSDPGVNDEQYF. CDR3 nucleotide sequence: TGCGCCAGCAGTGACCCGGGAGTTAACGACGAGCAGTACTTC.

Relative to its sample, this clonotype is medium-sized. The V and J genes are TRBV7-3 and TRBJ1-5; D is unresolved. This CDR3 has 13 residues. CDR1 is SGHTA and CDR2 is FQGTGA in the germline V gene. The V end was cut by 5 bases, the J end by 5 bases, with 10 bases between. CDR3 bases: TGTGCCAGCAGCCAGGACCGAGATCAGCCCCAGCATTTT. This encodes CASSQDRDQPQHF. Full variable domain (missing parts from reference TRBV7-3 and TRBJ1-5): GAGVSQTPSNKVTEKGKYVELRCDPISGHTALYWYRQSLGQGPEFLIYFQGTGAADDSGLPNDRFFAVRPEGSVSTLKIQRTERGDSAVYLCASSQDRDQPQHFGDGTRLSIL.

This clonotype has more than one count but fewer than ten. This chain joins TRBV14 and TRBJ2-4; 10 nucleotides agree with TRBD2. The germline gives CDR1 SGHDN, CDR2 FVKESK. V lost 2 bases to trimming and J lost 4 bases; unmatched junction nucleotides: 2. The CDR3 consists of 15 residues. The CDR3: CASSQNSGGKNIQYF. In DNA, the CDR3 is TGTGCCAGCAGCCAAAATAGCGGGGGGAAAAACATTCAGTACTTC. The full variable domain, in which reference TRBV14 and TRBJ2-4 provide the parts outside the CDR3, is EAGVTQFPSHSVIEKGQTVTLRCDPISGHDNLYWYRRVMGKEIKFLLHFVKESKQDESGMPNNRFLAERTGGTYSTLKVQPAELEDSGVYFCASSQNSGGKNIQYFGAGTRLSVL.

This clonotype came up many times. CDR3 nucleotides: TGCAGCGTCGTAAGACTAGCGGGGAATCTAAATGAGCAGTTCTTC. Its protein product is CSVVRLAGNLNEQFF. V is TRBV29-1 and J is TRBJ2-1, with TRBD2 matching 11 bases. Germline assignment: CDR1 SQVTM and CDR2 ANQGSEA. This CDR3 contains 15 residues. V gave up 6 bases and J gave up 7 bases; unmatched junction bases: 11.

The gene calls are TRBV15 and TRBJ2-1; 12 bases align to TRBD2. The CDR3 contains 15 residues. Unmatched junction bases numbered 1, after V lost 0 bases and J lost 7 bases. Germline lookup yields CDR1 LNHNV and CDR2 YYDKDF (reference sequence). CDR3 DNA sequence: TGTGCCACCAGCAGAGATGGACTAGCGGGGAATGAGCAGTTCTTC. It translates to CATSRDGLAGNEQFF.

In its sample, this clonotype was seen many times. The V and J genes are TRBV27 and TRBJ2-1; D is uncertain. Looked up from germline, CDR1 is MNHEY and CDR2 is SMNVEV (reference sequence). V was pared by 4 bases and J by 6 bases, with 7 bases between. The CDR3 runs 12 residues. In DNA form, the CDR3 reads TGTGCCAGCAGTTCCTACTCCAATGAGCAGTTCTTC. Residues: CASSSYSNEQFF.

Ten or more counts support this clonotype. The genes are TRBV4-3 and TRBJ2-7; possible D gene TRBD1, 6 bases. CDR3 length: 13 amino acids. Looked up from germline, CDR1 is LGHNA and CDR2 is YSLEER. With 0 bases removed from V and 6 bases from J, the gap between germline ends came to 9 bases. The chain's CDR3 is CASSQEWGLEQYF. The CDR3, as DNA: TGCGCCAGCAGCCAAGAGTGGGGGCTCGAGCAGTACTTC.

In this sample, this clonotype turned up many times. The CDR3, as DNA: TGCGCCAGCAGTGAATTACGGCTTCACAATGAGCAGTTCTTC. Amino acid sequence: CASSELRLHNEQFF. The chain couples TRBV10-2 to TRBJ2-1, with D unclear. In germline, CDR1 is WSHSY, CDR2 SAAADI. The germline V and J ends were trimmed by 3 bases and 5 bases, with 11 bases remaining between them. The CDR3 consists of 14 residues.

This clonotype was detected many times. The J gene is TRBJ1-2, the V gene TRBV29-1; the match to TRBD1 covers 10 bases. The CDR3 sequence is 14 residues long. CDR1 and CDR2 (germline): SQVTM, ANQGSEA. The V segment lost 7 bases and the J segment 7 bases; nucleotides outside the gene matches: 12. The CDR3 DNA reads as TGCAGCGCTGTGACTGACAGGGGGCATAGTGGCTACACCTTC. This encodes CSAVTDRGHSGYTF.

This clonotype was observed a few times. The V call is TRBV4-3, the J call TRBJ2-7; 7 nucleotides match TRBD2. The CDR3 length is 15 residues. With 4 bases clipped from V and 6 bases from J, the junction kept 12 bases outside the gene matches. Per the germline V gene, CDR1 is LGHNA and CDR2 is YSLEER. In DNA form, the CDR3 reads TGCGCCAGCAGCCGAGAAAACCGGGACTATTCCGAGCAGTACTTC. The encoded protein is CASSRENRDYSEQYF.

The table lists this clonotype with many counts. This chain links TRBV12-3 or TRBV12-4 with TRBJ2-3; 13 positions match TRBD2. This CDR3 comprises 17 residues. The trim removed 5 bases at V and 1 base at J, leaving 6 bases unmatched. The CDR3 loop reads CASSETGTSGGTDTQYF. CDR3 coding DNA: TGTGCCAGCAGTGAGACCGGGACTAGCGGGGGCACAGATACGCAGTATTTT.

There are many counts of this clonotype. The chain combines TRBV6-6 with TRBJ1-5; 7 bases line up with TRBD1. Germline values: CDR1 MNHNY, CDR2 SVGAGI (reference sequence). CDR3 length equals 15 residues. Trimming removed 7 bases from V and 2 bases from J; junction bases left unmatched: 8. This CDR3 is CASNDRDPGNQPQHF. Written as DNA, the CDR3 is TGTGCCAGCAATGACAGGGACCCCGGCAATCAGCCCCAGCATTTT.

J is TRBJ2-7 and V is TRBV5-4; 12 nucleotides line up with TRBD2. V trimming: 4 bases; J trimming: 4 bases; junction bases outside the gene matches: 6. Germline V gene lookup returns CDR1 SGHNT and CDR2 YYREEE (reference sequence). CDR3 length: 15 amino acids. CDR3: CASSPRTSGAYEQYF. The CDR3 nucleotides read TGTGCCAGCAGCCCCCGGACTAGCGGGGCGTACGAGCAGTACTTC.

A few counts support this clonotype. This chain links TRBV20-1 with TRBJ1-5; D unresolved. Germline V CDR1 and CDR2: DFQATT, SNEGSKA (reference sequence). The CDR3 runs 11 residues. V was trimmed by 1 base and J by 6 bases, leaving 4 bases between them. The CDR3 region is CSARAGQPQHF. CDR3 nucleotide sequence: TGCAGTGCTAGAGCGGGTCAGCCCCAGCATTTT.

This clonotype was detected many times. The chain combines TRBV2 with TRBJ1-1; D is ambiguous. CDR1 SNHLY and CDR2 FYNNEI come from the germline V gene. The CDR3 sequence is 12 residues long. The germline V and J ends were trimmed by 7 bases and 7 bases, with 13 bases remaining between them. The CDR3 sequence: CASKGSLFEAFF. CDR3 sequence (DNA): TGTGCCAGCAAGGGCTCCCTGTTTGAAGCTTTCTTT.

The sample holds a few counts of this clonotype. V usage is TRBV5-4 and J usage is TRBJ2-5, with TRBD2 matching over 8 bases. CDR1 and CDR2 (germline): SGHNT, YYREEE (reference sequence). The CDR3 consists of 17 residues. J gave up 2 bases and V 4 bases, and 13 bases lay outside the gene matches. The CDR3, as DNA: TGTGCCAGCAGCAGAGGGGCGGGGGGCCCCAGGCAAGAGACCCAGTACTTC. Residues: CASSRGAGGPRQETQYF.